This T cell receptor (beta chain) was sequenced during a study of human T cells and chemical hapten exposure. CDR1 and CDR2 from the germline V gene are LNHNV and YYDKDF (reference sequence). Trimming shortened V by 6 bases and J by 4 bases, and 15 bases separated the two germline ends. CDR3 length: 14 residues. MiXCR, run by TCRdb on the RACE reads, gives a single entry per CDR3 protein. The sample yields approximately 160,000 distinct CDR3 sequences, approximately 30% seen once. This clonotype was counted between two and nine times. Time point noted: patch test 3, about 24 weeks after DPC sensitization. Treatment given: therapeutic diphenylcyclopropenone sensitization with weekly scalp DPC.

This clonotype originated in a woman younger than 30 with alopecia areata. Some clones in this sample may be carry-over from other donors' samples. Sequenced here: whole blood, sampled in connection with sensitization to the hapten diphenylcyclopropenone (DPC). The V gene is TRBV15, the J gene TRBJ2-5; weak D call: TRBD2 (7 bases). CDR3 region: CATREGGARETQYF. The CDR3 DNA is TGTGCCACCAGGGAGGGGGGGGCCAGAGAGACCCAGTACTTC.